This TCR beta chain is from a study of T cell clonotyping in hematopoietic cell transplantation. A note on this clone: Its specificity is not known.

The CDR3 totals 14 residues. CDR1 MDHEN and CDR2 SYDVKM come from the germline V gene. Trimming shortened V by 3 bases and J by 1 base, and 8 bases separated the two germline ends. The assay was immunoSEQ multiplex PCR, and TCRdb's table has in-frame clones only and misses some. Here the sample spans about 5,000 clones, roughly two thirds being singletons. Whole-study findings and limits: Without cell sorting, CD4 versus CD8 contributions remain unresolved. Graft donor and pretransplant recipient Inverse Simpson Index values predicted broader posttransplant TCR diversity. Recipient TCR diversity dropped after transplant; expanded clonotypes rose from day 30 to 180. At the given depth, recipient repertoires were over 95% de novo clonotypes.

The sample was PBMCs, taken 100 days after allogeneic stem cell transplant. V gene TRBV28 combines with J gene TRBJ2-3; D may be TRBD2 (6 bases). The sequence was obtained from a female patient between 50 and 60 years old who had an allogeneic stem cell transplant, so the T cells may come from the graft donor. Some clones in this sample may be carry-over from other donors' samples. CDR3 DNA: TGTGCCAGCAGTTTGGCTAGCGGCACAGATACGCAGTATTTT. This encodes CASSLASGTDTQYF.